This T cell receptor (beta chain) was identified in a study of T cells after yellow fever vaccination. Study as a whole: For low cell numbers, libraries were made with SMART-Seq v4 Ultra Low Input.

For TCR, cDNA came from 5'RACE template switching, which added a universal primer site and UMIs. TCRdb re-called the 5' RACE reads with MiXCR, one entry per CDR3 protein. The table shows hundreds of thousands of distinct CDR3 sequences, with 15% to 20% occurring only once. The CDR3 length is 13 residues. Deletions cut 1 base from V and 3 bases from J, with 6 bases between. CDR1 and CDR2 (germline): LGHNT, FRNRAP. Concerning this clonotype itself: The target antigen is unknown.

General study points: Primary-vaccination clones mostly resurfaced post-booster (roughly 97% CD4, around 88% CD8).

The sequenced sample was PBMCs, obtained before the yellow fever booster vaccination. The J gene is TRBJ2-5, the V gene TRBV12-5; unclear D gene. This receptor was identified in a man younger than 35 who received the YFV17D yellow fever vaccine. In DNA form, the CDR3 reads TGTGCTAGTGGTTTGGACTCAAAAGAGACCCAGTACTTC. Translation gives CASGLDSKETQYF.